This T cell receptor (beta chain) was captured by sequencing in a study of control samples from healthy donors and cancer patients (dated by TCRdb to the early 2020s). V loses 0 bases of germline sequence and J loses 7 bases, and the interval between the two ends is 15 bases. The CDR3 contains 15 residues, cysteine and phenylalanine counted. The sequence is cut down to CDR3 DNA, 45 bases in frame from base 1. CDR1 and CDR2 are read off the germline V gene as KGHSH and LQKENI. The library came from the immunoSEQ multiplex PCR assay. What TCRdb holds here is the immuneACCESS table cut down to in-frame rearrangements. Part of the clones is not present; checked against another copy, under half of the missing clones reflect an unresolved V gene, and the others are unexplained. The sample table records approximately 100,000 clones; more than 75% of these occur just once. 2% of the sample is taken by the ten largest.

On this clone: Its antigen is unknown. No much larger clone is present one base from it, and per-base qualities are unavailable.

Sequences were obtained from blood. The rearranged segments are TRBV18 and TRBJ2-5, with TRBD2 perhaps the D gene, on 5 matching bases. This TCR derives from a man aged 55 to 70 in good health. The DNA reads TGTGCCAGCTCACCACCGTCAGCCTCCCGGGGGACCCAGTACTTC. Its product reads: CASSPPSASRGTQYF.